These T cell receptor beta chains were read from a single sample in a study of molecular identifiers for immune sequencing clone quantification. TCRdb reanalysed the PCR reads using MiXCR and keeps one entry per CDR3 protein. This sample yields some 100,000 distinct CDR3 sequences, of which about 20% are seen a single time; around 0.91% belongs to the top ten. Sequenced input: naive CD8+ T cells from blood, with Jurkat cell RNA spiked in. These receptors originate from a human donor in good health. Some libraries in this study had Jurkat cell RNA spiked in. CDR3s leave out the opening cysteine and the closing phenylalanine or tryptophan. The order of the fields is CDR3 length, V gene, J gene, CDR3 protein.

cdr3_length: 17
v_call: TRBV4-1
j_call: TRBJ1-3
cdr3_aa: ASSQDPLMGGVSGNTIY

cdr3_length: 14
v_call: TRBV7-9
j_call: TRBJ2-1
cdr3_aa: ASTRPSPSSYNEQF

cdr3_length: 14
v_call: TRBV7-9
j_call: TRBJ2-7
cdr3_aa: ASSLGPTDLSIEQY

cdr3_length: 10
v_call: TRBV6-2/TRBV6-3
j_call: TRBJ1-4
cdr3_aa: ASSATNEKLF

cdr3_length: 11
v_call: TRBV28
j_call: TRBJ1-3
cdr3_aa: ASSWSQYDTIY

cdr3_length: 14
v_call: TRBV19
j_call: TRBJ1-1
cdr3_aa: ASTTKGGTWGTEAF

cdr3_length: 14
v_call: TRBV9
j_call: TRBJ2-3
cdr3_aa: ASSVMQTAGSDTQY

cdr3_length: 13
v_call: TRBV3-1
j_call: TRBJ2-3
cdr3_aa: ASSQDLGSADTQY

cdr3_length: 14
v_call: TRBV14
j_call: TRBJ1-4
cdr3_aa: ASSTRRQGLGEKLF

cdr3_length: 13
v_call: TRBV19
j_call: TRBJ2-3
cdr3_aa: ASSQLVTTTDTQY

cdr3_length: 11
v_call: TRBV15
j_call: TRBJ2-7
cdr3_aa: ATSTNRGAGQY

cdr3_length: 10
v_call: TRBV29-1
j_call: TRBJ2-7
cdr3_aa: SVEDNQAEQY

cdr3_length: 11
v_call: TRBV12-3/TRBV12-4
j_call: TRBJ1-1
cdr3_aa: ASSPGTPALGF

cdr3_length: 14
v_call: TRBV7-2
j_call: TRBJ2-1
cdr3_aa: ASSQMGLEPYNEQF

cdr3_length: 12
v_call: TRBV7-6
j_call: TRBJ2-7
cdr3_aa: ASSLQGAAYVQY

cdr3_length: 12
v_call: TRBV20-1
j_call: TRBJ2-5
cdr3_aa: SATGLAGEETQY

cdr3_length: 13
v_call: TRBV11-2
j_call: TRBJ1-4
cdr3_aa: ASSLGSGFNEKLF

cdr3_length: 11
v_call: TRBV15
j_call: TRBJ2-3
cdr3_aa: ATSSGQAYTQY

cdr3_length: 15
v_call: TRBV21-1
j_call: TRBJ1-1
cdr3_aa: ASSIPAGNLMNTEAF

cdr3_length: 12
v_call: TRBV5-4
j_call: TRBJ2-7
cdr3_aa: ASSSGVGAYEQY

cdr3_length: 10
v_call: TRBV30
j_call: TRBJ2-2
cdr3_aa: AWTRQAGELF

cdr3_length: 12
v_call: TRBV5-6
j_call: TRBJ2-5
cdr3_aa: ASSLDRYQETQY

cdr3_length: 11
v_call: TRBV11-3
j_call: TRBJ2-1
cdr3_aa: ASSFPGDNEQF

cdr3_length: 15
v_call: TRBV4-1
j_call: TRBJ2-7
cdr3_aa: ASSQDRGDRRSYEQY

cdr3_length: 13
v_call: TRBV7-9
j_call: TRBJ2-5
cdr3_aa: ASSYGTSEKETQY

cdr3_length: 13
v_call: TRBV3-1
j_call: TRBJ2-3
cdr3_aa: ASSQVSLAGDTQY

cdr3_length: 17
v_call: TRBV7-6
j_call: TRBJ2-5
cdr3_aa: ASSLAKGLAGTPQGTQY

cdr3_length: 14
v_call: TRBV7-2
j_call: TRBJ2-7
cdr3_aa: ASSFASGGNSYEQY

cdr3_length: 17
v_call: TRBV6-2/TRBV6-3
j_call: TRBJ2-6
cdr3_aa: ASSSMDGASHTGANVLT

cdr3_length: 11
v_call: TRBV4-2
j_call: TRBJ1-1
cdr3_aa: ASSQVGITEAF

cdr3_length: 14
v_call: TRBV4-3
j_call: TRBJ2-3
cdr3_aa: ASSQEPAGSTDTQY

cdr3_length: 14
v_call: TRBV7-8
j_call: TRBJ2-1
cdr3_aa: ASSPRAGSSYNEQF

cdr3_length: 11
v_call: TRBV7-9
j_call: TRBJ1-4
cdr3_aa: ASSSTGFEKLF

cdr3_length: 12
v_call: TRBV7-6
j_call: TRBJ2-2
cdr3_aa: ASSLAGGPGELF

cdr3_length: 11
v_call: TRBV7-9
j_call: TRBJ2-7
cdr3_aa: ASSSTGSDEQY

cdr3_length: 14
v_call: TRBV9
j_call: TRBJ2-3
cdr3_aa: ASSVVQGMVPDTQY

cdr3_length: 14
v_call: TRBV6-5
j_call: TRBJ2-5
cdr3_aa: ASSYSGADPGETQY

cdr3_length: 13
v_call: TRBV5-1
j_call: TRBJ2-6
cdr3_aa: ASVLPTAGANVLT

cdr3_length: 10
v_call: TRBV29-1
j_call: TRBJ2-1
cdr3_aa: SGTVRRDEQF

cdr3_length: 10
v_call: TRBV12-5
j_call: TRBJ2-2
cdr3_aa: ASAPWLGELF

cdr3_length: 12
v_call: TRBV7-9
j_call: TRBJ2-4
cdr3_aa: ASSLAGSLNIQY

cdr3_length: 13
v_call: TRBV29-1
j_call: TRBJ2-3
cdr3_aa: SVVLATSSTDTQY

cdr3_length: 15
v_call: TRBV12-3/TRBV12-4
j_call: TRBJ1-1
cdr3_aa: ASSSETGTGHGTEAF

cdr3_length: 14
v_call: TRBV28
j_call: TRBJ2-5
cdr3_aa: ASRQTGGLAGETQY

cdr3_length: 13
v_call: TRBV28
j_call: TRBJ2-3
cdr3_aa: ASIRLAGGRYTQY

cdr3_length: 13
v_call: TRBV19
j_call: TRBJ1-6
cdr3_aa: ASSSDRGLDSPLH

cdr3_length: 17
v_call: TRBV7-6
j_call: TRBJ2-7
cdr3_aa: ASSSAGLAGGQGSYEQY

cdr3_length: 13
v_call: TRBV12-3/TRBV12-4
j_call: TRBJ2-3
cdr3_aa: ASSLPSPYPDTQY

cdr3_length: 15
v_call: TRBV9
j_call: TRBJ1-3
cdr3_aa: ASSVVAGRSSGNTIY

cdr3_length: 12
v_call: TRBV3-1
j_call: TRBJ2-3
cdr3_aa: ASSQVSTQDTQY

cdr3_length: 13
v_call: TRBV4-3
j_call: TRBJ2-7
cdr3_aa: ASSQDFGVYYEQY

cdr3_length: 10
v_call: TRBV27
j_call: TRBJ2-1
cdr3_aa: ASSPRGDEQF

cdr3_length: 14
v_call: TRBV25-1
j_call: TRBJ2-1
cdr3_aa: ASSESWGSSYNEQF

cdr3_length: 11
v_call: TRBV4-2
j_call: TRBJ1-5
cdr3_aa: ASSQESNQPQH